This T cell receptor beta chain came from a study of vaccination effects on CD4 cells after COVID-19. Study-level findings and limits: Among infection- and vaccine-induced clones, marked clonal contraction occurred late after vaccination.

The CDR3 sequence is 14 residues long. V shed 10 bases and J shed 5 bases, with 18 bases lying between them. The germline V gene has CDR1 MNHEY and CDR2 SVGAGI. ViraFEST assay sequencing came after antigen-specific CD4+ T cells were expanded with viral peptide pools. Following culture for about ten days, CD4+ T cells were isolated. Every well housed 2.1 million or so PBMC, which grew in culture alongside around 10 IU/ml IL-2 and about 10 ug/ml peptides. Half-medium replacement with IL-2 medium occurred on days 3 and 7. Comment on this clone: Its target is not known.

Sequencing was performed with immunoSEQ multiplex PCR; in TCRdb, only in-frame clones are kept and a portion is missing. The table records some 79,000 clones, approximately 74% of them present only once. The specimen was CD4+ T cells from PBMCs cultured with HCoV-229E spike peptides, collected before COVID-19 vaccination. J is TRBJ1-5 and V is TRBV6-5; possibly TRBD1 for D (6 bases). The TCR was taken from a human donor who received a COVID-19 vaccine. The CDR3 here is CAIRGGGRDQPQHF. CDR3 bases: TGTGCCATCCGAGGAGGGGGACGGGATCAGCCCCAGCATTTT.